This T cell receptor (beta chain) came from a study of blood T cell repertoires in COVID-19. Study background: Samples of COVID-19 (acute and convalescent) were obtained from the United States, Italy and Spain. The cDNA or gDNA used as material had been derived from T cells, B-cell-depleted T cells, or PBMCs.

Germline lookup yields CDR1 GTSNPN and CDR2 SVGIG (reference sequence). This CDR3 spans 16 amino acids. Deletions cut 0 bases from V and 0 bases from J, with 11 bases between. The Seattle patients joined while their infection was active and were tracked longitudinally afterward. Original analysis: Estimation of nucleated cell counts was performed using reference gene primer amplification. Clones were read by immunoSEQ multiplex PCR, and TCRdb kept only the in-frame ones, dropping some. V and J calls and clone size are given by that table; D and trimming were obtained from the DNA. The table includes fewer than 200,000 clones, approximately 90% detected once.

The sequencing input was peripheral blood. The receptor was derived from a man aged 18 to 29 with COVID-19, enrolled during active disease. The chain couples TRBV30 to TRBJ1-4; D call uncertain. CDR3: CAWSVLDFSTNEKLFF. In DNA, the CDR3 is TGTGCCTGGAGTGTCCTCGACTTCTCAACTAATGAAAAACTGTTTTTT.